This T cell receptor beta chain was sequenced for a study of a mutant IDH1 vaccine in newly diagnosed glioma. Clones were read by immunoSEQ multiplex PCR, and TCRdb kept only the in-frame ones, dropping some. The data contain about 35,000 clones, approximately 80% of them singletons. Stated time point: week 11, during vaccination. One vaccine dose held 300 ug of mutant IDH1 20-mer peptide and came with topical imiquimod. On this clone itself: Antigen unknown.

Germline V gene data show CDR1 as MNHNS and CDR2 as SASEGT. V was shortened by 3 bases and J by 4 bases, with 10 bases between the two germline ends. This CDR3 spans 15 amino acids. Sample: peripheral blood mononuclear cells (PBMCs), taken from a glioma patient whose treatment included an IDH1 peptide vaccine. The clonotype was recovered from a woman aged 25 to 39 with glioma. Some clones in this sample may be carry-over from other donors' samples. The chain combines TRBV6-1 with TRBJ2-6, with no clear D. The CDR3: CASSDSRLGANVLTF. For the CDR3, the DNA is TGTGCCAGCAGTGACTCCCGACTGGGGGCCAACGTCCTGACTTTC.